The text below deals with one TCR beta chain. The sample has other DNA sequences that encode this CDR3 too. The sample comes from a study of control samples from healthy donors and cancer patients. Sequencing was performed with immunoSEQ multiplex PCR; in TCRdb, only in-frame clones are kept and a portion is missing. The table shows about 160,000 clones, with 85% to 90% occurring only once. The receptor was isolated from a man under 40 in good health. Input material: blood.

CDR3 residues: CAISGGNTEAFF. CDR3 nucleotides: TGTGCCATCAGTGGTGGAAACACTGAAGCTTTCTTT. The chain combines TRBV10-3 with TRBJ1-1, with D unresolved. The CDR3 length is 12 residues. Germline CDR1 is ENHRY and CDR2 is SYGVKD. V was pared by 4 bases and J by 2 bases, with 5 bases between.